This TCR beta chain was profiled in a study of CD8+ T cells in alopecia areata. The study's findings and limits: Lesional scalp exceeded normal scalp in clonality, especially in alopecia totalis/universalis. Compared with mice, patients displayed less clear TCR sharing, possibly for HLA-related reasons.

Once RNA had been extracted, it was reverse transcribed into cDNA to act as the sequencing template. The data were produced by immunoSEQ multiplex PCR, yet TCRdb's version contains in-frame clones alone and is incomplete. The table shows 90,000 to 150,000 clones, with about 50% occurring only once. As to treatment: oral pan-JAK inhibitor, 5-10 mg twice daily. Concerning this clone: What it binds is unknown.

Here the sequenced sample was CD4+ T cells sorted from blood, taken at week 4, from a patient treated with tofacitinib. The TCR originated in a human donor with alopecia areata.

Written as DNA, the CDR3 is TGTGCCAGCAGCTCTAATAGTCGCTCACAAGAGAGCTCCTACAATGAGCAGTTCTTC. It is translated as CASSSNSRSQESSYNEQFF. The genes are TRBV11-2 and TRBJ2-1; D call uncertain. The CDR3 is 19 residues long. Between the trimmed V and J ends, which lost 4 bases and 0 bases, there was a span of 22 bases. Germline-derived CDR1 and CDR2 are SGHAT and FQNNGV. Filled out from reference TRBV11-2 and TRBJ2-1, the complete variable domain reads EAGVAQSPRYKIIEKRQSVAFWCNPISGHATLYWYQQILGQGPKLLIQFQNNGVVDDSQLPKDRFSAERLKGVDSTLKIQPAKLEDSAVYLCASSSNSRSQESSYNEQFFGPGTRLTVL.